This entry is about one T cell receptor beta chain. This entry is derived from a study of blood T cell repertoires in COVID-19. Across the whole study: Donors in the United States, Italy and Spain gave samples during acute or convalescent COVID-19. In each case, the material was cDNA or gDNA derived from T cells, B-cell-depleted T cells, or PBMCs.

As processed by the authors: Nucleated cell number was recorded as an estimate derived from reference gene primer amplification. Here immunoSEQ multiplex PCR was the method, and the copy in TCRdb shows in-frame clones only, minus some. That table is the source of V, J and clone size, and D and trimming were worked out from the DNA. The sample includes 250,000 to 350,000 clones, about 89% seen only once; the top ten take approximately 0.84%. CDR3 length equals 14 residues. CDR1 is MDHEN, CDR2 SYDVKM, per germline. V gave up 8 bases and J gave up 3 bases; unmatched junction bases: 10. The TCR sequence derives from a man aged 30 to 45 with acute or convalescent COVID-19. Sequencing input: peripheral blood. The chain carries TRBV28 and TRBJ2-7; TRBD2 aligns across 7 bases. DNA for the CDR3: TGTGCCAGCTCTAGCGGCGGGGCCCTCTACGAGCAGTACTTC. This gives the protein CASSSGGALYEQYF.